A single sample gave rise to the 17 T cell receptor beta chains below, sequenced in a study of shared clonotypes between healthy human individuals (dated by TCRdb to 2020 to 2021). The library was obtained by the immunoSEQ multiplex PCR assay. Drawn from immuneACCESS, this table holds only the in-frame rearrangements with V and J called that TCRdb kept. Clones are partly lost; checked studies trace under half to an unresolved V gene and leave the rest unexplained. This sample has under 2.5 million clones in its table, and 92% of those were observed once. 0.37% of the sample rests with the top ten. The material sequenced was naive CD4+ T cells from PBMCs. The cell subset or site label for this specimen denotes: CD45RA+ positively selected. These TCRs come from a man aged 18-30 years in good health. Some clones in this sample may be carry-over from other donors' samples.

This chain connects TRBV27 to TRBJ1-2; D perhaps matches TRBD1 (6 bases). V lost 3 bases and J 3 bases, leaving 8 bases between the germline ends. Germline CDR1 and CDR2: MNHEY and SMNVEV (reference sequence). This CDR3 has 13 residues. DNA for the CDR3: TGTGCCAGCAGTTTTGCAGGGGACTATGGCTACACCTTC. Its translation: CASSFAGDYGYTF.

This sequence joins TRBV28 and TRBJ1-1; D might be TRBD1 (6 bases). The CDR3 loop spans 18 amino acids. CDR1 and CDR2 (germline): MDHEN, SYDVKM. V lost 0 bases and J lost 4, with 21 bases in between. The CDR3 nucleotides read TGTGCCAGCAGTTTATGGGGAATACAGGACGGAGGGGGCACTGAAGCTTTCTTT. Translation gives CASSLWGIQDGGGTEAFF.

V is TRBV11-3 and J is TRBJ2-3, with 8 bases matching TRBD1. The ends lost 5 bases at V and 1 base at J; junction bases unmatched: 11. Germline V gives CDR1 SGHNT, CDR2 YENEEA. This CDR3 region has 17 residues. For the CDR3, the DNA is TGTGCCAGCAGCCCGGGGACAGGCAAAACGGGCACAGATACGCAGTATTTT. It specifies CASSPGTGKTGTDTQYF. The full variable domain, with the rest looked up from reference TRBV11-3 and TRBJ2-3, is EAGVVQSPRYKIIEKKQPVAFWCNPISGHNTLYWYLQNLGQGPELLIRYENEEAVDDSQLPKDRFSAERLKGVDSTLKIQPAELGDSAVYLCASSPGTGKTGTDTQYFGPGTRLTVL.

The V and J genes are TRBV9 and TRBJ1-2, with D possibly being TRBD1 (5 bases). Trimming left V 4 bases short and J 0 bases short, with 10 bases between. There are 14 residues in the CDR3. Per the germline V gene, CDR1 is SGDLS and CDR2 is YYNGEE. The CDR3 here is CASSPRGPNYGYTF. For the CDR3, the DNA is TGTGCCAGCAGCCCGCGGGGCCCTAACTATGGCTACACCTTC. Complete variable domain (other parts from reference TRBV9 and TRBJ1-2): DSGVTQTPKHLITATGQRVTLRCSPRSGDLSVYWYQQSLDQGLQFLIQYYNGEERAKGNILERFSAQQFPDLHSELNLSSLELGDSALYFCASSPRGPNYGYTFGSGTRLTVV.

The gene calls are TRBV18 and TRBJ1-2, with TRBD1 identical over 7 bases. The CDR3 is made up of 13 amino acids. CDR1 is KGHSH, CDR2 LQKENI, per germline. Trimming removed 6 bases from V and 4 bases from J; junction bases left unmatched: 5. Here the CDR3 reads CASSQGGGYGYTF. The CDR3 nucleotides are TGTGCCAGCTCGCAGGGGGGAGGCTATGGCTACACCTTC.

This chain links TRBV7-3 with TRBJ2-2; D unresolved. Trimming removed 2 bases from V and 3 bases from J, with 7 bases in between. The CDR3 consists of 14 residues. Germline CDR1 reads SGHTA; CDR2 reads FQGTGA. CDR3 nucleotides: TGTGCCAGCAGCTTATGGCCCTACACCGGGGAGCTGTTTTTT. Protein product: CASSLWPYTGELFF.

The chain carries TRBV5-1 and TRBJ2-2; D remains ambiguous. CDR1 SGHRS and CDR2 YFSETQ come from the germline V gene. V gave up 3 bases and J gave up 1 base, with 13 bases separating them. This CDR3 spans 16 amino acids. The CDR3 nucleotides are TGCGCCAGCAGCTCGGTTTCTGGGCTGAACACCGGGGAGCTGTTTTTT. The encoded protein is CASSSVSGLNTGELFF. Filled out from reference TRBV5-1 and TRBJ2-2, the complete variable domain reads KAGVTQTPRYLIKTRGQQVTLSCSPISGHRSVSWYQQTPGQGLQFLFEYFSETQRNKGNFPGRFSGRQFSNSRSEMNVSTLELGDSALYLCASSSVSGLNTGELFFGEGSRLTVL.

This rearrangement joins TRBV15 to TRBJ1-5, with D uncertain. Trimming shortened V by 0 bases and J by 7 bases, and 10 bases separated the two germline ends. Germline V gene data show CDR1 as LNHNV and CDR2 as YYDKDF (reference sequence). There are 14 residues in the CDR3. CDR3 DNA: TGTGCCACCAGCAGAGAGGGATCCAGGCAGCCCCAGCATTTT. Protein sequence: CATSREGSRQPQHF.

This chain connects TRBV18 to TRBJ2-3; no clear D. CDR1 is KGHSH, CDR2 LQKENI, per germline. The CDR3 extends over 14 amino acids. V dropped 2 bases and J dropped 2 bases, with 8 bases sitting between them. The CDR3 nucleotides read TGTGCCAGCTCACCAATCGGTACCACAGATACGCAGTATTTT. It specifies CASSPIGTTDTQYF.

The V gene is TRBV15, the J gene TRBJ1-2, with D possibly matching TRBD1 (5 bases). Trimming left V 5 bases short and J 7 bases short, with 14 bases between. The CDR3 has 13 residues. From germline, CDR1 is LNHNV and CDR2 YYDKDF (reference sequence). The CDR3 nucleotides are TGTGCCACCAGCGGGACTTTTAAGGGTGGCTACACCTTC. Protein sequence: CATSGTFKGGYTF.

The V call is TRBV15, the J call TRBJ1-2, with D uncertain. Trimming cost V 4 bases and J 0 bases, with 15 bases left between them. Per the germline V gene, CDR1 is LNHNV and CDR2 is YYDKDF (reference sequence). The CDR3 has 16 residues. The DNA of the CDR3 is TGTGCCACCAGCAAACCGGGATCGTTAGCTAACTATGGCTACACCTTC. This sequence encodes CATSKPGSLANYGYTF. The complete variable domain, with remaining parts taken from reference TRBV15 and TRBJ1-2, reads DAMVIQNPRYQVTQFGKPVTLSCSQTLNHNVMYWYQQKSSQAPKLLFHYYDKDFNNEADTPDNFQSRRPNTSFCFLDIRSPGLGDTAMYLCATSKPGSLANYGYTFGSGTRLTVV.

This rearrangement joins TRBV6-1 to TRBJ1-3; D unresolved. V lost 2 bases to trimming and J lost 4 bases, with 12 bases between them. Germline CDR1 is MNHNS and CDR2 is SASEGT. This CDR3 spans 15 amino acids. CDR3 DNA: TGTGCCAGCAGTGAAAGGACCTCACGCGGAAACACCATATATTTT. It yields the protein CASSERTSRGNTIYF.

This rearrangement joins TRBV11-3 to TRBJ2-5; 10 bases line up with TRBD1. This CDR3 contains 16 residues. Per germline, CDR1 SGHNT and CDR2 YENEEA. V shed 3 bases and J 4 bases; nucleotides not matched to a gene: 8. The CDR3: CASSFGSTGGLETQYF. In nucleotides, the CDR3 is TGTGCCAGCAGCTTTGGATCGACAGGGGGCTTAGAGACCCAGTACTTC.

The rearrangement links TRBV7-2 to TRBJ2-3; D is possibly TRBD1 (6 bases). The CDR3 is 14 amino acids. CDR1 and CDR2 (germline): SGHTA, FQGNSA. Trimming left V 5 bases short and J 2 bases short, with 11 bases between. CDR3 in amino acids: CASSPDRYTDTQYF. CDR3 coding DNA: TGTGCCAGCAGCCCGGACAGATACACAGATACGCAGTATTTT.

The genes are TRBV7-2 and TRBJ2-5; 8 bases agree with TRBD1. With V trimmed by 5 bases and J by 2 bases, 1 base remained unmatched. The CDR3 loop spans 13 amino acids. From germline, CDR1 is SGHTA and CDR2 FQGNSA. DNA of the CDR3: TGTGCCAGCAGCAGGACAGGGCAAGAGACCCAGTACTTC. It yields the protein CASSRTGQETQYF.

The rearrangement uses TRBV5-6 and TRBJ2-7; 16 positions agree with TRBD2. In germline, CDR1 is SGHDT, CDR2 YYEEEE. Losses at the gene ends were 4 bases for V and 2 bases for J; bases not matched to a gene: 3. This CDR3 is 16 amino acids long. CDR3 nucleotide sequence: TGTGCCAGCAGCCCAGGGACTAGCGGGAGGGCCTACGAGCAGTACTTC. This gives the protein CASSPGTSGRAYEQYF.

V gene TRBV11-2 combines with J gene TRBJ2-5; maybe TRBD1 (5 bases). With 1 base removed from V and 1 base from J, the gap between germline ends came to 19 bases. Germline V CDR1 and CDR2: SGHAT, FQNNGV. CDR3 size: 18 residues. The CDR3 nucleotides are TGTGCCAGCAGCTTAGGACACGCAGGGTCGGGCCTCCAAGAGACCCAGTACTTC. It translates to CASSLGHAGSGLQETQYF.